The TCR beta chain under discussion was sequenced for a study of T cell repertoires in cytomegalovirus infection. Whole-study context: Based on public TCR beta signatures, there were indications of CMV infection and of a matching HLA type.

V lost 5 bases, J lost 10 bases, and 12 bases lay in between. CDR3 length: 13 amino acids. Germline V gene lookup returns CDR1 SGHVS and CDR2 FQNEAQ. TCRdb re-analysed the reads in MiXCR, keeping a single row per CDR3 protein. Here the sample spans some 200,000 distinct CDR3 sequences, approximately 38% being singletons. About this clonotype: The antigen remains undetermined.

Points from the study as a whole: CMV-specific HLA-C-restricted TCR beta clonotypes dominated the ex vivo response.

The material was CD8+ T cells from cultured PBMCs, obtained from culture after CMV antigen stimulation. This chain links TRBV7-8 with TRBJ1-6; possibly TRBD1 for D (5 bases). The origin of this receptor is a human donor in good health (CMV status not recorded). Some clones in this sample may be carry-over from other donors' samples. In DNA, the CDR3 is TGTGCCAGCAGCCCGGGGCGGGGATCACCCCTCCACTTT. Translating it yields CASSPGRGSPLHF.